The text below deals with one T cell receptor (beta chain). Its antigen is not known. This record comes from a study of spatial heterogeneity in lung cancer. Study results and caveats: Tumors with more nonsynonymous mutations had more expanded intratumoral alpha and beta TCRs.

Unique molecular identifiers, one per molecule, were present on every TCR cDNA molecule. TCRdb used MiXCR to reprocess the 5' RACE reads, holding one entry per CDR3 protein. This table has some 3,100 distinct CDR3 sequences, approximately 6.2% appearing once. CDR3 length: 14 amino acids. The V gene lost 7 bases and the J gene lost 2 bases, with 13 bases spanning the gap. Per germline, CDR1 LNHDA and CDR2 SQIVND (reference sequence). Time point described: sample taken at primary tumor resection. Tumor, nontumor lung or frozen PBMC supplied whole RNA, sequenced without sorting. The chain carries TRBV19 and TRBJ2-3, with D maybe TRBD2 (5 bases). This clonotype originated in a male donor with early-stage non-small cell lung cancer. The sequencing here drew on lung tumor tissue, taken at surgery. The CDR3 region is CASKLGRNTDTQYF. The CDR3 DNA follows: TGTGCCAGTAAATTAGGGAGAAACACAGATACGCAGTATTTT.